This T cell receptor beta chain was recovered during a study of blood T cells in healthy people across ages. Study-level findings and limits: Unknown donor CMV status possibly confounded expanded clonotype changes.

Germline assignment: CDR1 SGHRS and CDR2 YFSETQ. V lost 0 bases and J 5 bases, leaving 9 bases between the germline ends. CDR3 length: 14 amino acids. This clonotype appeared many times. Its antigen is still unknown. For every donor, a draw yielded 8.5 to 10 milliliters of peripheral blood. Primers used in a second PCR of about 7 to 12 cycles were a sample-barcoded 5' primer and a J-beta primer mix. Every molecule of cDNA carried a tag from a template-switch adaptor with 12 random nucleotides. TCRdb re-derived calls from the 5' RACE reads in MiXCR, one entry per CDR3 protein. This table has under 2,000,000 distinct CDR3 sequences, just under 50% appearing once.

The sequenced sample was blood. This receptor was obtained from a woman in her thirties or forties in good health. The V call is TRBV5-1, the J call TRBJ2-1; tentative D call: TRBD1 (6 bases). The CDR3 coding sequence is TGCGCCAGCAGCTTGGGACAGGCCGACAATGAGCAGTTCTTC. Translated, it gives CASSLGQADNEQFF.